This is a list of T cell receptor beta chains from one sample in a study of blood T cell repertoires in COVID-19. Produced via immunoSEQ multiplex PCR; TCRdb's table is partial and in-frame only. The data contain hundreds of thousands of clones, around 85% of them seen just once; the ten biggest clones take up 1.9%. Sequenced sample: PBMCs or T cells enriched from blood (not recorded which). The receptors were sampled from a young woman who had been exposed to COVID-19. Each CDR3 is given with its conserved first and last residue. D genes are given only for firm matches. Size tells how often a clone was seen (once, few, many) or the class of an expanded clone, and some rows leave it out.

CDR3 protein: CASRLRDRAPNEQFF
CDR3 DNA: TGTGCCAGCAGGCTCCGGGACAGAGCCCCCAATGAGCAGTTCTTC
D gene: TRBD1
clone size: -
V gene: TRBV7-8
CDR3 length: 15
J gene: TRBJ2-1

CDR3 protein: CASSPRDSRPYEQYF
CDR3 DNA: TGTGCCAGTAGTCCCCGGGACAGTCGACCCTACGAGCAGTACTTC
D gene: TRBD1
clone size: -
V gene: TRBV19
CDR3 length: 15
J gene: TRBJ2-7

CDR3 protein: CASSVGTTSYEQYF
CDR3 DNA: TGTGCCAGCAGCGTCGGGACTACTTCCTACGAGCAGTACTTC
D gene: TRBD2
clone size: -
V gene: TRBV9
CDR3 length: 14
J gene: TRBJ2-7

CDR3 protein: CASSSGTGRMKQYF
CDR3 DNA: TGTGCCAGCAGCTCCGGGACAGGGAGGATGAAGCAGTACTTC
D gene: TRBD1
clone size: -
V gene: TRBV28
CDR3 length: 14
J gene: TRBJ2-7

CDR3 protein: CASSPDRGKENTEAFF
CDR3 DNA: TGTGCCAGCAGCCCGGACAGGGGGAAGGAGAACACTGAAGCTTTCTTT
D gene: TRBD1
clone size: -
V gene: TRBV5-4
CDR3 length: 16
J gene: TRBJ1-1

CDR3 protein: CASSLLAAAYEQYF
CDR3 DNA: TGTGCCAGCAGCTTGCTAGCGGCAGCCTACGAGCAGTACTTC
D gene: TRBD2
clone size: few
V gene: TRBV7-2
CDR3 length: 14
J gene: TRBJ2-7

CDR3 protein: CASSDERGPYSYEQYF
CDR3 DNA: TGTGCCAGCAGTGACGAGCGGGGGCCCTACTCCTACGAGCAGTACTTC
D gene: TRBD2
clone size: -
V gene: TRBV25-1
CDR3 length: 16
J gene: TRBJ2-7

CDR3 protein: CASSADPNYGYTF
CDR3 DNA: TGTGCCAGCAGTGCGGATCCCAACTATGGCTACACCTTC
D gene: -
clone size: -
V gene: TRBV27
CDR3 length: 13
J gene: TRBJ1-2

CDR3 protein: CASSQERTGQETQYF
CDR3 DNA: TGCGCCAGCAGCCAAGAGAGGACGGGGCAAGAGACCCAGTACTTC
D gene: -
clone size: -
V gene: TRBV4-3
CDR3 length: 15
J gene: TRBJ2-5

CDR3 protein: CASSLPGVNTQYF
CDR3 DNA: TGTGCCAGCAGCCTACCCGGGGTGAATACGCAGTATTTT
D gene: -
clone size: -
V gene: TRBV12-3/TRBV12-4
CDR3 length: 13
J gene: TRBJ2-3

CDR3 protein: CASLRHKGNTGELFF
CDR3 DNA: TGTGCCAGCCTTAGACATAAAGGCAACACCGGGGAGCTGTTTTTT
D gene: -
clone size: -
V gene: TRBV21-1
CDR3 length: 15
J gene: TRBJ2-2

CDR3 protein: CASSVAGGPSYEQYF
CDR3 DNA: TGTGCCAGCAGCGTAGCGGGAGGGCCGTCCTACGAGCAGTACTTC
D gene: TRBD2
clone size: -
V gene: TRBV9
CDR3 length: 15
J gene: TRBJ2-7

CDR3 protein: CASTFLQGGNYGYTF
CDR3 DNA: TGCGCCAGCACTTTTTTACAGGGTGGAAACTATGGCTACACCTTC
D gene: -
clone size: -
V gene: TRBV5-1
CDR3 length: 15
J gene: TRBJ1-2

CDR3 protein: CASSVGSGGWDEQFF
CDR3 DNA: TGTGCCAGCAGCGTAGGTTCAGGGGGCTGGGATGAGCAGTTCTTC
D gene: TRBD1
clone size: -
V gene: TRBV9
CDR3 length: 15
J gene: TRBJ2-1

CDR3 protein: CASSLGSDSQETQYF
CDR3 DNA: TGCGCCAGCAGTTTGGGCTCGGACAGCCAAGAGACCCAGTACTTC
D gene: -
clone size: once
V gene: TRBV5-1
CDR3 length: 15
J gene: TRBJ2-5

CDR3 protein: CASSLKGGAGGDTQYF
CDR3 DNA: TGTGCCAGCAGCTTAAAAGGGGGGGCCGGGGGAGATACGCAGTATTTT
D gene: -
clone size: -
V gene: TRBV5-4
CDR3 length: 16
J gene: TRBJ2-3

CDR3 protein: CASSLNGETANYGYTF
CDR3 DNA: TGCGCCAGCAGCTTGAACGGAGAGACAGCTAACTATGGCTACACCTTC
D gene: -
clone size: once
V gene: TRBV5-1
CDR3 length: 16
J gene: TRBJ1-2

CDR3 protein: CASSMNKGGYSNQPQHF
CDR3 DNA: TGTGCCAGTAGTATGAATAAGGGAGGATATAGCAATCAGCCCCAGCATTTT
D gene: -
clone size: few
V gene: TRBV19
CDR3 length: 17
J gene: TRBJ1-5

CDR3 protein: CASSEGGSYNEQFF
CDR3 DNA: TGTGCCAGCAGTGAAGGCGGCTCCTACAATGAGCAGTTCTTC
D gene: -
clone size: -
V gene: TRBV25-1
CDR3 length: 14
J gene: TRBJ2-1

CDR3 protein: CASSQELQGNYGYTF
CDR3 DNA: TGTGCCAGCAGCCAAGAGCTACAGGGGAACTATGGCTACACCTTC
D gene: TRBD1
clone size: -
V gene: TRBV4-2
CDR3 length: 15
J gene: TRBJ1-2

CDR3 protein: CASSQPGQWEKLFF
CDR3 DNA: TGCGCCAGCAGCCAACCGGGACAATGGGAAAAACTGTTTTTT
D gene: -
clone size: -
V gene: TRBV4-1
CDR3 length: 14
J gene: TRBJ1-4

CDR3 protein: CASSFVPGGGYTF
CDR3 DNA: TGTGCCAGCAGTTTTGTCCCTGGGGGGGGCTACACCTTC
D gene: -
clone size: -
V gene: TRBV12-3/TRBV12-4
CDR3 length: 13
J gene: TRBJ1-2

CDR3 protein: CASSLGTGKNTEAFF
CDR3 DNA: TGTGCCAGCAGCTTAGGGACAGGGAAGAACACTGAAGCTTTCTTT
D gene: TRBD1
clone size: -
V gene: TRBV11-2
CDR3 length: 15
J gene: TRBJ1-1

CDR3 protein: CASSLLQGGETQYF
CDR3 DNA: TGTGCCAGCAGTTTACTCCAGGGGGGAGAGACCCAGTACTTC
D gene: -
clone size: -
V gene: TRBV28
CDR3 length: 14
J gene: TRBJ2-5

CDR3 protein: CASSIVGQLNTEAFF
CDR3 DNA: TGTGCCAGTAGTATAGTGGGACAGCTGAACACTGAAGCTTTCTTT
D gene: TRBD1
clone size: -
V gene: TRBV19
CDR3 length: 15
J gene: TRBJ1-1

CDR3 protein: CASSRGGSSTDTQYF
CDR3 DNA: TGTGCCAGCAGCCGGGGGGGGTCCAGCACAGATACGCAGTATTTT
D gene: TRBD2
clone size: -
V gene: TRBV5-4
CDR3 length: 15
J gene: TRBJ2-3

CDR3 protein: CASRTGVENEKLFF
CDR3 DNA: TGTGCCAGCCGCACAGGGGTGGAGAATGAAAAACTGTTTTTT
D gene: TRBD1
clone size: -
V gene: TRBV7-6
CDR3 length: 14
J gene: TRBJ1-4

CDR3 protein: CASSVAGGEADTQYF
CDR3 DNA: TGTGCCAGCAGCGTAGCAGGGGGCGAAGCAGATACGCAGTATTTT
D gene: TRBD1
clone size: -
V gene: TRBV9
CDR3 length: 15
J gene: TRBJ2-3

CDR3 protein: CASSPPLSWGVDGYTF
CDR3 DNA: TGTGCCAGCAGCCCCCCCCTAAGTTGGGGGGTCGACGGCTACACCTTC
D gene: -
clone size: -
V gene: TRBV9
CDR3 length: 16
J gene: TRBJ1-2

CDR3 protein: CASSAGLLGEQYF
CDR3 DNA: TGTGCCAGCAGCGCGGGCCTTTTGGGCGAGCAGTACTTC
D gene: -
clone size: -
V gene: TRBV5-5
CDR3 length: 13
J gene: TRBJ2-7

CDR3 protein: CASSESGLQGFTEAFF
CDR3 DNA: TGCGCCAGCAGTGAGTCCGGCCTACAGGGTTTCACTGAAGCTTTCTTT
D gene: -
clone size: -
V gene: TRBV10-2
CDR3 length: 16
J gene: TRBJ1-1

CDR3 protein: CASRPTGLNTEAFF
CDR3 DNA: TGCGCCAGCAGGCCTACAGGCTTGAACACTGAAGCTTTCTTT
D gene: -
clone size: once
V gene: TRBV5-1
CDR3 length: 14
J gene: TRBJ1-1

CDR3 protein: CASSLVTGTEAFF
CDR3 DNA: TGTGCCAGCAGCTTAGTAACAGGGACTGAAGCTTTCTTT
D gene: -
clone size: once
V gene: TRBV11-2
CDR3 length: 13
J gene: TRBJ1-1

CDR3 protein: CASSPGDRVTNSPLHF
CDR3 DNA: TGTGCCAGCTCACCAGGGGACAGGGTAACTAATTCACCCCTCCACTTT
D gene: TRBD1
clone size: once
V gene: TRBV18
CDR3 length: 16
J gene: TRBJ1-6

CDR3 protein: CASGFLPGQRPGNTIYF
CDR3 DNA: TGTGCTAGTGGTTTCCTCCCGGGACAGAGACCTGGAAACACCATATATTTT
D gene: TRBD1
clone size: -
V gene: TRBV12-5
CDR3 length: 17
J gene: TRBJ1-3

CDR3 protein: CASSPRRQDNEKLFF
CDR3 DNA: TGTGCCAGCAGCCCGAGACGTCAGGATAATGAAAAACTGTTTTTT
D gene: -
clone size: -
V gene: TRBV7-8
CDR3 length: 15
J gene: TRBJ1-4

CDR3 protein: CASSQDSLLADEQFF
CDR3 DNA: TGTGCCAGCAGCCAAGATTCCCTCCTAGCCGATGAGCAGTTCTTC
D gene: -
clone size: -
V gene: TRBV3-1/TRBV3-2
CDR3 length: 15
J gene: TRBJ2-1

CDR3 protein: CASSLYRGGELFF
CDR3 DNA: TGTGCCAGCAGTTTGTATAGGGGTGGGGAGCTGTTTTTT
D gene: -
clone size: once
V gene: TRBV12-3/TRBV12-4
CDR3 length: 13
J gene: TRBJ2-2

CDR3 protein: CASSSLAGGFDEQFF
CDR3 DNA: TGTGCCAGCAGCTCTCTAGCGGGAGGCTTCGATGAGCAGTTCTTC
D gene: TRBD2
clone size: -
V gene: TRBV9
CDR3 length: 15
J gene: TRBJ2-1

CDR3 protein: CASSQETSRLLGEQFF
CDR3 DNA: TGTGCCAGCAGCCAGGAGACTAGCCGGCTCCTAGGTGAGCAGTTCTTC
D gene: TRBD2
clone size: -
V gene: TRBV14
CDR3 length: 16
J gene: TRBJ2-1

CDR3 protein: CASSYSITGAGGGYTF
CDR3 DNA: TGTGCCAGCAGTTACTCGATTACAGGGGCCGGAGGGGGCTACACCTTC
D gene: TRBD1
clone size: once
V gene: TRBV6-5
CDR3 length: 16
J gene: TRBJ1-2

CDR3 protein: CASSSLYSNQPQHF
CDR3 DNA: TGTGCCAGCAGCTCCCTTTATAGCAATCAGCCCCAGCATTTT
D gene: -
clone size: -
V gene: TRBV7-9
CDR3 length: 14
J gene: TRBJ1-5

CDR3 protein: CASSIGLAGGPIYEQYF
CDR3 DNA: TGTGCCAGCAGTATAGGACTAGCGGGAGGCCCTATCTACGAGCAGTACTTC
D gene: TRBD2
clone size: -
V gene: TRBV27
CDR3 length: 17
J gene: TRBJ2-7

CDR3 protein: CASGTLNNEQFF
CDR3 DNA: TGTGCCAGCGGCACATTAAACAATGAGCAGTTCTTC
D gene: -
clone size: -
V gene: TRBV7-9
CDR3 length: 12
J gene: TRBJ2-1

CDR3 protein: CARSLGGFWYEQYF
CDR3 DNA: TGTGCCAGAAGCTTGGGAGGGTTTTGGTACGAGCAGTACTTC
D gene: -
clone size: -
V gene: TRBV5-3
CDR3 length: 14
J gene: TRBJ2-7

CDR3 protein: CASSQYTDPGTGNTEAFF
CDR3 DNA: TGTGCCAGCAGCCAATATACCGACCCCGGGACAGGGAACACTGAAGCTTTCTTT
D gene: TRBD1
clone size: -
V gene: TRBV4-2
CDR3 length: 18
J gene: TRBJ1-1

CDR3 protein: CASSSNYGTQYF
CDR3 DNA: TGTGCCAGCAGCTCGAATTACGGTACGCAGTATTTT
D gene: -
clone size: -
V gene: TRBV7-3
CDR3 length: 12
J gene: TRBJ2-3

CDR3 protein: CATQDRVNQPQHF
CDR3 DNA: TGTGCCACCCAGGACAGGGTGAATCAGCCCCAGCATTTT
D gene: TRBD1
clone size: -
V gene: TRBV2
CDR3 length: 13
J gene: TRBJ1-5

CDR3 protein: CASSPSVSGRGTDTQYF
CDR3 DNA: TGTGCCAGCAGTCCTTCCGTAAGCGGGAGGGGGACAGATACGCAGTATTTT
D gene: TRBD2
clone size: -
V gene: TRBV6-6
CDR3 length: 17
J gene: TRBJ2-3

CDR3 protein: CASSRQLTEAFF
CDR3 DNA: TGTGCCAGCAGTCGACAGCTAACTGAAGCTTTCTTT
D gene: -
clone size: -
V gene: TRBV28
CDR3 length: 12
J gene: TRBJ1-1

CDR3 protein: CASSPGTPWGETQYF
CDR3 DNA: TGTGCCAGCAGCCCCGGGACTCCATGGGGGGAGACCCAGTACTTC
D gene: -
clone size: -
V gene: TRBV6-2/TRBV6-3
CDR3 length: 15
J gene: TRBJ2-5

CDR3 protein: CASSPRSGLTDEQYF
CDR3 DNA: TGTGCCAGCAGTCCCCGTAGCGGGCTAACCGACGAGCAGTACTTC
D gene: TRBD2
clone size: -
V gene: TRBV7-9
CDR3 length: 15
J gene: TRBJ2-7

CDR3 protein: CASSLANRNEQYF
CDR3 DNA: TGTGCCAGCAGCTTAGCAAACAGGAACGAGCAGTACTTC
D gene: -
clone size: -
V gene: TRBV7-2
CDR3 length: 13
J gene: TRBJ2-7

CDR3 protein: CASSRGGVVSSNQPQHF
CDR3 DNA: TGCGCCAGCAGCCGTGGGGGGGTGGTAAGCAGCAATCAGCCCCAGCATTTT
D gene: -
clone size: -
V gene: TRBV4-1
CDR3 length: 17
J gene: TRBJ1-5

CDR3 protein: CASRPTGTGNYGYTF
CDR3 DNA: TGTGCCAGCAGACCCACCGGGACAGGGAACTATGGCTACACCTTC
D gene: TRBD1
clone size: -
V gene: TRBV7-3
CDR3 length: 15
J gene: TRBJ1-2

CDR3 protein: CAWSMGQGGGSPLHF
CDR3 DNA: TGTGCCTGGAGTATGGGACAGGGGGGAGGGTCACCCCTCCACTTT
D gene: TRBD1
clone size: -
V gene: TRBV30
CDR3 length: 15
J gene: TRBJ1-6

CDR3 protein: CASSRSGTGGYQPQHF
CDR3 DNA: TGTGCCAGCAGCCGCTCCGGGACAGGGGGCTATCAGCCCCAGCATTTT
D gene: TRBD1
clone size: -
V gene: TRBV6-2/TRBV6-3
CDR3 length: 16
J gene: TRBJ1-5

CDR3 protein: CAIKAGVAGGFGTDTQYF
CDR3 DNA: TGTGCCATCAAGGCGGGGGTAGCGGGGGGTTTTGGCACAGATACGCAGTATTTT
D gene: TRBD2
clone size: -
V gene: TRBV10-3
CDR3 length: 18
J gene: TRBJ2-3

CDR3 protein: CASSSSTGTGGWPLHF
CDR3 DNA: TGTGCCAGCAGCTCCAGCACCGGGACCGGGGGTTGGCCCCTCCACTTT
D gene: -
clone size: -
V gene: TRBV7-2
CDR3 length: 16
J gene: TRBJ1-6